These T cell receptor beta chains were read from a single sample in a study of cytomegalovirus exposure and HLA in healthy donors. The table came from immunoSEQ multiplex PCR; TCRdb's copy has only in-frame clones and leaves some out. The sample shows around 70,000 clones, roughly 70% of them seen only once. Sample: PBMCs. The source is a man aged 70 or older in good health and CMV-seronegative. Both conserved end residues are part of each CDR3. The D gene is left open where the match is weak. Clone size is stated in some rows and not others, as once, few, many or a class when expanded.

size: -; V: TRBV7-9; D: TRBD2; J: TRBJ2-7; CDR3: CASSLSGGSSYEQYF; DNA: TGTGCCAGCAGCTTAAGCGGGGGCAGCTCCTACGAGCAGTACTTC
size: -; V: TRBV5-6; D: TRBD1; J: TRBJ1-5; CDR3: CASSLAGRGDQPQHF; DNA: TGTGCCAGCAGCTTGGCTGGCAGGGGGGATCAGCCCCAGCATTTT
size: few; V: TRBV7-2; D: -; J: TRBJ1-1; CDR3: CASSSRGGVGTEAFF; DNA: TGTGCCAGCAGCTCGAGGGGGGGGGTTGGGACTGAAGCTTTCTTT
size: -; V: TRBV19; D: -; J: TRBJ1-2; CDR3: CASSTGTIGYTF; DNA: TGTGCCAGTAGTACGGGGACAATTGGCTACACCTTC
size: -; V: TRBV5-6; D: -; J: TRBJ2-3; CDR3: CASTEERYITSTDTQYF; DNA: TGTGCCAGCACTGAGGAGAGATATATTACGAGCACAGATACGCAGTATTTT
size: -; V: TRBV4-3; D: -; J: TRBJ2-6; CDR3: CASSLSTGSGANVLTF; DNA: TGCGCCAGCAGTCTAAGCACAGGGTCTGGGGCCAACGTCCTGACTTTC
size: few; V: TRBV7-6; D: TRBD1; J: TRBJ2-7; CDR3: CASSLGGQGAGEQYF; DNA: TGTGCCAGCAGCTTAGGGGGACAGGGGGCGGGGGAGCAGTACTTC
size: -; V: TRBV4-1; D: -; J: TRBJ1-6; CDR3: CASSLRTDSPLHF; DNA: TGCGCCAGCAGCCTCCGGACAGATTCACCCCTCCACTTT
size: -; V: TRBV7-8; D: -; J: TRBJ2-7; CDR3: CASSLELVTYEQYF; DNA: TGTGCCAGCAGCTTAGAACTAGTAACCTACGAGCAGTACTTC
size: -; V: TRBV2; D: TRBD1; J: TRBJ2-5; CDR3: CASSEALIKGARTQYF; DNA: TGTGCCAGCAGTGAAGCGCTTATTAAGGGGGCGAGGACCCAGTACTTC
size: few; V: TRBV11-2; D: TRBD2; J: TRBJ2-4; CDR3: CASSLDGLAGGQIPRNIQYF; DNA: TGTGCCAGCAGCTTAGACGGACTAGCGGGAGGGCAAATACCCCGTAACATTCAGTACTTC
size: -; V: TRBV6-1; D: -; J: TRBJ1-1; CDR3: CASSEIASGANTEAFF; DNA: TGTGCCAGCAGTGAAATCGCGTCAGGGGCGAACACTGAAGCTTTCTTT
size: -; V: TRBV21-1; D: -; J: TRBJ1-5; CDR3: CASSTNRGNQPQHF; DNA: TGTGCCAGCAGCACTAACAGGGGTAATCAGCCCCAGCATTTT
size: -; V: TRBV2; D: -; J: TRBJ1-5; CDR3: CASRKDQGSNQPQHF; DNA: TGTGCCAGCAGAAAAGACCAGGGGAGCAATCAGCCCCAGCATTTT
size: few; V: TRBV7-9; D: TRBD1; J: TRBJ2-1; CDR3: CASSPGQGGVNEQFF; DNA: TGTGCCAGCAGCCCCGGACAGGGGGGAGTTAATGAGCAGTTCTTC
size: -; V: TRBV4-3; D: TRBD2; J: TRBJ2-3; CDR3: CASSQGGRATDTQYF; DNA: TGCGCCAGCAGCCAAGGCGGGAGGGCCACAGATACGCAGTATTTT
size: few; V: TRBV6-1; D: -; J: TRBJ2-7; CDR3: CASQNSLLYEQYF; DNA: TGTGCCAGCCAGAACAGCCTACTCTACGAGCAGTACTTC
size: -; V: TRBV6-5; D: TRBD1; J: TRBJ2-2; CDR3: CASSFPRGRDTGELFF; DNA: TGTGCCAGCAGTTTCCCCAGGGGGCGGGACACCGGGGAGCTGTTTTTT
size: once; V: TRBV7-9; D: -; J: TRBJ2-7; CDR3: CSSSRNSYEQYF; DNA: TGTTCCAGCAGCCGTAACTCCTACGAGCAGTACTTC
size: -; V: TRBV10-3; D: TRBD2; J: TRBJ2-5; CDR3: CAISGLTSVTHQGREQYF; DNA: TGTGCCATCAGTGGATTGACTAGCGTCACCCACCAGGGGAGGGAGCAGTACTTC
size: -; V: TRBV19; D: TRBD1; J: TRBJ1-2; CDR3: CASRDRQGALYGYTF; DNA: TGTGCCAGTAGGGATAGACAGGGGGCCCTTTATGGCTACACCTTC
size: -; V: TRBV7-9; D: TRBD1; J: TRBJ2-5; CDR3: CASSWTGEETQYF; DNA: TGTGCCAGCAGCTGGACAGGAGAAGAGACCCAGTACTTC
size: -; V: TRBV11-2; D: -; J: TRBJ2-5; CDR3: CASSLDPGRETQYF; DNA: TGTGCCAGCAGCTTAGATCCAGGGAGGGAGACCCAGTACTTC
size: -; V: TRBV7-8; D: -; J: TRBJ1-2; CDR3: CASSPGMGNYGYTF; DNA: TGTGCCAGCAGCCCAGGGATGGGGAACTATGGCTACACCTTC
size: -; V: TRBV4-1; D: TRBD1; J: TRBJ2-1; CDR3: CASSGTGAPRYNEQFF; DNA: TGCGCCAGCTCCGGGACAGGGGCGCCTCGCTACAATGAGCAGTTCTTC
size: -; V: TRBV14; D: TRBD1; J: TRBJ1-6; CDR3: CASSQQGARSPLHF; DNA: TGTGCCAGCAGCCAACAGGGGGCTCGTTCACCCCTCCACTTT
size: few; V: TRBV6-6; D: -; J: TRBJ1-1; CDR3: CAISRGITEAFF; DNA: TGTGCCATCTCGAGGGGGATTACTGAAGCTTTCTTT
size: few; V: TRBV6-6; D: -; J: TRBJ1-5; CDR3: CASSMRGNQPQHF; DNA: TGTGCCAGCAGCATGAGGGGCAATCAGCCCCAGCATTTT
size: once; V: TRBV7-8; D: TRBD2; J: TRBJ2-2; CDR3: CASSLARGLAGVAGELFF; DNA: TGTGCCAGCAGCTTAGCGAGGGGACTAGCGGGAGTTGCCGGGGAGCTGTTTTTT
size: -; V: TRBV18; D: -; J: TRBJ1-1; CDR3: CASSTGDEAFF; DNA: TGTGCCAGCTCGACGGGGGATGAAGCTTTCTTT
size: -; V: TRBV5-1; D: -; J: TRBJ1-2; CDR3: CASGSARGYTF; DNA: TGCGCCAGCGGATCCGCGAGGGGCTACACCTTC
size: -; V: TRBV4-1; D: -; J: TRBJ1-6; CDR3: CASSQDPGGTSPLHF; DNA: TGCGCCAGCAGCCAAGATCCCGGGGGTACTTCACCCCTCCACTTT
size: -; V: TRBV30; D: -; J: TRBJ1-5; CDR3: CACLGGGKYSNQPQHF; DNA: TGTGCCTGCCTAGGGGGGGGGAAGTATAGCAATCAGCCCCAGCATTTT
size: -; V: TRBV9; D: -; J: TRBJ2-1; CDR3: CASSQAVVGIDEQFF; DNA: TGTGCCAGCAGCCAAGCCGTGGTCGGGATCGATGAGCAGTTCTTC
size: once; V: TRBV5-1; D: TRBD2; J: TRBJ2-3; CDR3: CASSKGLAGEGADTQYF; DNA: TGCGCCAGCAGCAAGGGACTAGCGGGAGAAGGAGCAGATACGCAGTATTTT
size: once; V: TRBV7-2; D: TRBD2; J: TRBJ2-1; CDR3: CASSLASRIAGGPPNEQFF; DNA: TGTGCCAGCAGCTTAGCGTCGAGGATAGCGGGGGGGCCCCCCAATGAGCAGTTCTTC
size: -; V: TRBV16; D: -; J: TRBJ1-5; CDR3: CASSQFRGNDNQPQHF; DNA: TGTGCCAGCAGCCAATTTAGAGGGAACGACAATCAGCCCCAGCATTTT
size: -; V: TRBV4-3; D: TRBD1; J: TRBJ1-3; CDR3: CASSQAIGTGAYSGNTIYF; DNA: TGCGCCAGCAGCCAAGCGATCGGGACAGGGGCCTACTCTGGAAACACCATATATTTT
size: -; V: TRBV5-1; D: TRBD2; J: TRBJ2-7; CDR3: CASSYIAGSYEQYF; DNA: TGCGCCAGCAGCTATATAGCGGGGTCCTACGAGCAGTACTTC
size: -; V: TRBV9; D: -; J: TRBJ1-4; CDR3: CASSAREGRSEKLFF; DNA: TGTGCCAGCAGCGCTCGGGAAGGGCGGAGTGAAAAACTGTTTTTT
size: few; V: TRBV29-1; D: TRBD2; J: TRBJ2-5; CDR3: CSVILAGEETQYF; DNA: TGCAGCGTTATCCTAGCGGGAGAAGAGACCCAGTACTTC
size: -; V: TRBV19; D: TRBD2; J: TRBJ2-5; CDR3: CASMSGGAAYETQYF; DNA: TGTGCCAGTATGAGCGGGGGGGCCGCATATGAGACCCAGTACTTC
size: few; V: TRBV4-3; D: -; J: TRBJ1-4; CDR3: CASSLTVTREKLFF; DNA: TGCGCCAGCAGCCTGACTGTGACGAGGGAAAAACTGTTTTTT
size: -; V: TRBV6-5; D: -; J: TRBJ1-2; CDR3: CASSYQRTRNYGYTF; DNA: TGTGCCAGCAGTTACCAACGTACACGTAACTATGGCTACACCTTC
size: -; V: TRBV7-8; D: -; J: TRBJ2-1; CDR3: CASSLKGNEQFF; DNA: TGTGCCAGCAGCTTGAAGGGGAATGAGCAGTTCTTC
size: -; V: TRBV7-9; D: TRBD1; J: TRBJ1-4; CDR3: CASSLPTGSGEKLFF; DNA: TGTGCCAGCAGCCTTCCGACAGGGTCTGGTGAAAAACTGTTTTTT
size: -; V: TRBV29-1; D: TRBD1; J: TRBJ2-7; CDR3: CSVEVGTGGFYEQYF; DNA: TGCAGCGTTGAAGTCGGGACAGGGGGGTTCTACGAGCAGTACTTC
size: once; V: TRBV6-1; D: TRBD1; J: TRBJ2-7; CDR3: CASSAGTGWSEQYF; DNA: TGTGCCAGCAGTGCAGGGACAGGCTGGTCCGAGCAGTACTTC
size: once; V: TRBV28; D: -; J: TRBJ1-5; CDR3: CASSFMASDQPQHF; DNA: TGTGCCAGCAGTTTTATGGCAAGCGATCAGCCCCAGCATTTT